A selection of T cell receptor beta chains follows, all from one sample in a study of regulatory T cells in long-lasting Graves disease. MiXCR was run by TCRdb on the multiplex PCR reads, yielding one entry per CDR3 protein. The sample yields a few hundred thousand distinct CDR3 sequences, approximately 13% seen once. This sample also belongs to another study, concerning T cells in Graves' hyperthyroidism and ophthalmopathy.

This material consisted of peripheral blood mononuclear cells (PBMCs), taken at new diagnosis, from a patient treated with antithyroid drugs. The receptor source for this set is a young man with Graves disease. CDR3s include the opening cysteine and the closing phenylalanine or tryptophan. The D gene is left open where the match is weak. Clone sizes are given selectively: once, few, many, or a class where the clone is expanded.

CDR3 protein	CDR3 DNA	J gene	clone size	CDR3 length	V gene	D gene
CASSYPTGAQFF	TGTGCCAGCAGCTACCCGACAGGGGCGCAGTTCTTC	TRBJ2-1	-	12	TRBV11-1	TRBD1
CAWSLSAGARAFF	TGTGCCTGGAGTTTATCTGCGGGGGCACGGGCTTTCTTT	TRBJ1-1	-	13	TRBV30	-
CASSLGRGLDTQYF	TGTGCCAGCAGCTTAGGTAGGGGCCTAGATACGCAGTATTTT	TRBJ2-3	-	14	TRBV7-9	-
CASSLAGGPSTDTQYF	TGTGCCAGCTCCCTGGCGGGAGGGCCTAGCACAGATACGCAGTATTTT	TRBJ2-3	many	16	TRBV12-3/TRBV12-4	TRBD2
CASTPYSSYNEQFF	TGCGCCAGCACGCCGTACAGCTCCTACAATGAGCAGTTCTTC	TRBJ2-1	many	14	TRBV5-1	-
CSVPEADGYTF	TGCAGCGTGCCAGAAGCGGATGGCTACACCTTC	TRBJ1-2	-	11	TRBV29-1	-
CASSLGGANVLTF	TGTGCCAGCAGTTTAGGTGGGGCCAACGTCCTGACTTTC	TRBJ2-6	many	13	TRBV12-3/TRBV12-4	-
CASSLSRLAGEVGELFF	TGTGCCAGCAGTTTAAGTCGCCTAGCGGGAGAGGTCGGGGAGCTGTTTTTT	TRBJ2-2	many	17	TRBV28	TRBD2
CASSQDPRGQSSTDTQYF	TGTGCCAGCAGCCAAGATCCCAGGGGGCAGAGTAGCACAGATACGCAGTATTTT	TRBJ2-3	many	18	TRBV3-1	TRBD1
CASSPPATENNEQFF	TGTGCCAGCTCCCCTCCGGCGACAGAGAACAATGAGCAGTTCTTC	TRBJ2-1	many	15	TRBV18	-
CASSSPSVDEQFF	TGTGCCAGCTCATCCCCTAGTGTCGATGAGCAGTTCTTC	TRBJ2-1	many	13	TRBV18	-
CASSWGRDQQYF	TGTGCCAGCAGCTGGGGCCGTGACCAGCAGTACTTC	TRBJ2-7	many	12	TRBV5-6	-
CASSQLGTTYNEQFF	TGTGCCAGCAGCCAATTGGGAACAACCTACAATGAGCAGTTCTTC	TRBJ2-1	many	15	TRBV7-2	-
CASGKGKDQTYTGELFF	TGTGCTAGTGGAAAGGGGAAGGATCAGACCTACACCGGGGAGCTGTTTTTT	TRBJ2-2	many	17	TRBV12-5	-
CSARGQATSYGYTF	TGCAGTGCTAGAGGACAGGCGACCTCCTATGGCTACACCTTC	TRBJ1-2	few	14	TRBV20-1	-
CASSGGIQETRYF	TGTGCCAGCAGTGGGGGGATTCAAGAGACCCGGTACTTC	TRBJ2-5	few	13	TRBV2	-
CASPRPGLNEKLFF	TGTGCCAGCCCCCGGCCGGGTCTTAATGAAAAACTGTTTTTT	TRBJ1-4	many	14	TRBV6-2/TRBV6-3	-
CASSYSGEISTEAFF	TGTGCCAGCAGTTACTCGGGGGAAATAAGCACTGAAGCTTTCTTT	TRBJ1-1	many	15	TRBV6-2/TRBV6-3	-
CSLRTGPYEQYF	TGCAGCCTTCGGACAGGACCCTACGAGCAGTACTTC	TRBJ2-7	few	12	TRBV29-1	TRBD1
CATSSIRENTEAFF	TGTGCCACCAGCAGTATTCGGGAAAACACTGAAGCTTTCTTT	TRBJ1-1	-	14	TRBV15	-
CASSTRGQRLETQYF	TGTGCCAGCAGCACCAGGGGTCAGAGGCTAGAGACCCAGTACTTC	TRBJ2-5	many	15	TRBV7-9	-
CASSPGQASCNEQFF	TGTGCCAGCTCACCCGGACAGGCCTCCTGCAATGAGCAGTTCTTC	TRBJ2-1	-	15	TRBV18	TRBD1
CASILGQVGHNEQFF	TGTGCCAGCATCTTGGGGCAGGTGGGACACAATGAGCAGTTCTTC	TRBJ2-1	many	15	TRBV12-3/TRBV12-4	-
CASSQGPRLAGGTDTQYF	TGCGCCAGCAGCCAAGGTCCTCGTCTAGCGGGAGGAACAGATACGCAGTATTTT	TRBJ2-3	few	18	TRBV4-1	TRBD2
CSARLRTSYEQYF	TGCAGTGCTAGACTCCGGACATCTTACGAGCAGTACTTC	TRBJ2-7	few	13	TRBV20-1	-
CASSWAGETQYF	TGTGCCAGCAGTTGGGCGGGAGAGACCCAGTACTTC	TRBJ2-5	-	12	TRBV28	-
CASSPARDSNQPQHF	TGCGCCAGCAGTCCGGCGAGGGATAGCAATCAGCCCCAGCATTTT	TRBJ1-5	-	15	TRBV4-1	-
CAISEGSGSQHF	TGTGCCATCAGTGAGGGGAGCGGCTCCCAGCATTTT	TRBJ1-5	many	12	TRBV10-3	-
CASSWGWTEQETQYF	TGTGCCAGCAGTTGGGGGTGGACAGAACAAGAGACCCAGTACTTC	TRBJ2-5	many	15	TRBV28	-
CASRRGTSGPSYEQYF	TGTGCCAGCAGGCGCGGGACTAGCGGGCCCTCCTACGAGCAGTACTTC	TRBJ2-7	many	16	TRBV7-2	TRBD2
CASSLDRRMNTEAFF	TGTGCCAGCAGTTTGGACAGGCGCATGAACACTGAAGCTTTCTTT	TRBJ1-1	many	15	TRBV12-3/TRBV12-4	TRBD1
CASSVGETSADTQYF	TGTGCCAGCAGCGTAGGAGAGACTAGCGCAGATACGCAGTATTTT	TRBJ2-3	few	15	TRBV9	TRBD2
CASSQTPGRYNEQFF	TGCGCCAGCAGCCAAACCCCCGGGCGCTACAATGAGCAGTTCTTC	TRBJ2-1	-	15	TRBV4-1	-
CASSWADSRTYEQYF	TGCGCCAGCAGCTGGGCGGACAGTCGCACCTACGAGCAGTACTTC	TRBJ2-7	many	15	TRBV5-1	-